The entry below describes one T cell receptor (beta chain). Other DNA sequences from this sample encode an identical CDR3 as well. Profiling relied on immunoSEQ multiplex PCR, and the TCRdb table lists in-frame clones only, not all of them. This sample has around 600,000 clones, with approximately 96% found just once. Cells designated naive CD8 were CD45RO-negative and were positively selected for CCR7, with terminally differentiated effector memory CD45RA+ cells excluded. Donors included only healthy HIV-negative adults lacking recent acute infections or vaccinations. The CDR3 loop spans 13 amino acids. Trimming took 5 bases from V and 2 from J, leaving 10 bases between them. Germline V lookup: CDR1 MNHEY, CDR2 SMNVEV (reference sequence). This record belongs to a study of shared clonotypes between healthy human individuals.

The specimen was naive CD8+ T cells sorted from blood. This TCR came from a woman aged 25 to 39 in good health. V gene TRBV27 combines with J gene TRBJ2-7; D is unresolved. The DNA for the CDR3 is TGTGCCAGCAGTCCCGGGTCAACCTACGAGCAGTACTTC. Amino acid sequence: CASSPGSTYEQYF.